This T cell receptor (beta chain) was sequenced during a study of blood T cell repertoires in COVID-19. Study-level information: Material from acute and convalescent COVID-19 was sourced from the United States, Italy and Spain. The analysed material was cDNA or gDNA that came from T cells, B-cell-depleted T cells, or PBMCs.

Per the authors' pipeline: Reference gene primer amplification yielded estimated nucleated cell counts. Profiled with immunoSEQ multiplex PCR; TCRdb holds only in-frame clones, not every one. The D gene and trimming were derived from the DNA, and the V and J assignments and clone size from that table. The sample yields around 110,000 clones, 90% seen once. Germline CDR1 and CDR2: MNHEY and SVGAGI. This CDR3 is built from 11 residues. Trimming removed 7 bases from V and 9 bases from J, with 11 bases in between. Sequencing input: peripheral blood. This chain joins TRBV6-5 and TRBJ2-3, with D perhaps TRBD2 (6 bases). The sequence was obtained from a human donor with active COVID-19. The donor label of this sample is uncertain. The CDR3 here is CASTGVGTQYF. CDR3 nucleotides: TGTGCCAGCACGGGGGTGGGGACGCAGTATTTT.